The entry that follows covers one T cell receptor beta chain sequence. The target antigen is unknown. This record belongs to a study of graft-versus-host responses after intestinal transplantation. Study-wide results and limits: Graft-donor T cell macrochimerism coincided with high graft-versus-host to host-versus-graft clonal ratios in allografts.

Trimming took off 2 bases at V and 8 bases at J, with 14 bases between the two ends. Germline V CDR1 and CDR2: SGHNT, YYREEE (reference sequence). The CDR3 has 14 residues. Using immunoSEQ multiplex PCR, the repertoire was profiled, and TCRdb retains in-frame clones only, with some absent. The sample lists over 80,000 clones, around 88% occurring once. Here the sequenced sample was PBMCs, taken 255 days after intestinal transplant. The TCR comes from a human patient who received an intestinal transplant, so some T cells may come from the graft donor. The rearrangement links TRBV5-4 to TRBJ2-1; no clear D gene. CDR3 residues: CASSLGASGDEQFF. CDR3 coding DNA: TGTGCCAGCAGCTTAGGAGCTTCTGGGGATGAGCAGTTCTTC.